This TCR beta chain was identified during a study of monozygotic twins with inflammatory bowel disease. The CDR3 totals 13 residues. Per-sample cDNA came from eight separate reactions. cDNA for TCRalpha and TCRbeta was amplified by nested PCRs of about 15 then 8 to 10 cycles. With the 5' RACE reads reprocessed, TCRdb shows one record per CDR3 protein and no DNA. The ten most abundant clones cover 2.8% of a sample with around 150,000 distinct CDR3 sequences. With regard to this clonotype: Antigen: not known.

General study findings and limits: No detectable difference in repertoire similarity separated concordant from discordant twins, possibly as a result of limited power. Lower TCRbeta diversity (inverse Simpson) was seen in IBD patients than in healthy co-twins.

The J gene is TRBJ1-6, the V gene TRBV12-3 or TRBV12-4. Sequencing used blood. The TCR originated in a human donor with ulcerative colitis or Crohn's disease, or a healthy co-twin of an affected twin (not recorded which). CDR3 sequence reads: CASRGLEASPLHF.